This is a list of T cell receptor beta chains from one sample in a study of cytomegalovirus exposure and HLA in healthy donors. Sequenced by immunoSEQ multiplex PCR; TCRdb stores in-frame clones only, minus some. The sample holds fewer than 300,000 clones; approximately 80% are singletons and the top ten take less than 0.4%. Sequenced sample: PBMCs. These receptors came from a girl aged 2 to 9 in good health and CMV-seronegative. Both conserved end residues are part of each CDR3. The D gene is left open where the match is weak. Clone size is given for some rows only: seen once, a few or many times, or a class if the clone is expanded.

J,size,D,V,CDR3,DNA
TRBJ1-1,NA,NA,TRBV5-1,CASSLTTVSAEAFF,TGCGCCAGCAGCTTAACAACCGTTAGCGCTGAAGCTTTCTTT
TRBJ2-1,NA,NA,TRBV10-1,CASSESTGASEQFF,TGCGCCAGCAGTGAGTCGACTGGGGCTTCTGAGCAGTTCTTC
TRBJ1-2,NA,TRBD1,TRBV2,CASTGQGRASNYGYTF,TGTGCCAGCACTGGACAGGGGAGGGCGTCTAACTATGGCTACACCTTC
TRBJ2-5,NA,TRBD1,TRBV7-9,CASSTGGKETQYF,TGTGCCAGCAGCACAGGGGGCAAGGAGACCCAGTACTTC
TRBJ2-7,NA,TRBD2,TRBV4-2,CASSQEASGSYEQYF,TGTGCCAGCAGCCAAGAGGCTAGCGGTTCCTACGAGCAGTACTTC
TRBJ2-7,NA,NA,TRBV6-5,CASSLLGEQYF,TGTGCCAGCAGTCTACTTGGCGAGCAGTACTTC
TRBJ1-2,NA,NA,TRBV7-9,CASSPVERGYGYTF,TGTGCCAGCAGCCCCGTTGAACGGGGTTATGGCTACACCTTC
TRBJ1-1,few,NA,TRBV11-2,CASSLDTNTEAFF,TGTGCCAGCAGCTTAGATACAAACACTGAAGCTTTCTTT
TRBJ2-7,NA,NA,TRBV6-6,CASSYSTSRDYEQYF,TGTGCCAGCAGTTACTCGACGAGCAGGGACTACGAGCAGTACTTC
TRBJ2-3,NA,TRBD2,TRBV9,CASSVLAGANTDTQYF,TGTGCCAGCAGCGTGTTAGCGGGGGCGAACACAGATACGCAGTATTTT
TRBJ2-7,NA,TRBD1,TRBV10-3,CAISEPTGSMPYEQYF,TGTGCCATCAGTGAGCCGACAGGGTCGATGCCCTACGAGCAGTACTTC
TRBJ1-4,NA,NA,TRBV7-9,CASSLSRGEKLFF,TGTGCCAGCAGCCTCTCAAGGGGGGAAAAACTGTTTTTT
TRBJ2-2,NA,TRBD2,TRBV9,CASSVLAGGANTGELFF,TGTGCCAGCAGCGTTCTAGCGGGGGGCGCGAACACCGGGGAGCTGTTTTTT
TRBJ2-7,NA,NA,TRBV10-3,CAISSSRGSYEQYF,TGTGCCATCAGTTCTAGCCGGGGCTCCTACGAGCAGTACTTC
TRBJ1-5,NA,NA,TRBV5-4,CASSLGPGLGNQPQHF,TGTGCCAGCAGCTTGGGGCCAGGGTTGGGCAATCAGCCCCAGCATTTT
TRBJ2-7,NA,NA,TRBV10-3,CAISVGDPLYEQYF,TGCGCCATCAGTGTCGGAGACCCTCTCTACGAGCAGTACTTC
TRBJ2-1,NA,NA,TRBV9,CASAGNEQFF,TGTGCCAGCGCCGGCAATGAGCAGTTCTTC
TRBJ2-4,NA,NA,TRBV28,CASSLTGFGTKNIQYF,TGTGCCAGCAGCTTAACAGGGTTTGGGACCAAAAACATTCAGTACTTC
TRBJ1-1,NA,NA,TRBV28,CASSFPGIEAFF,TGTGCCAGCAGTTTTCCGGGGATCGAAGCTTTCTTT
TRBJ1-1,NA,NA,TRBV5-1,CASEDSGGGTEAFF,TGCGCCAGCGAAGATTCGGGGGGAGGCACTGAAGCTTTCTTT
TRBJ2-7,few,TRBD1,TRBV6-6,CASSPTGVEQYF,TGTGCCAGCAGTCCTACAGGGGTCGAGCAGTACTTC
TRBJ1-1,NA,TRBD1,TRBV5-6,CASSPYFQGDAEAFF,TGTGCCAGCAGCCCCTATTTTCAGGGGGACGCTGAAGCTTTCTTT
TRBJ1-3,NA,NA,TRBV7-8,CASSLGSPLNTIYF,TGTGCCAGCAGCTTAGGGAGTCCCCTTAACACCATATATTTT
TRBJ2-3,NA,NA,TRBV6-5,CASSYYRDTDTQYF,TGTGCCAGCAGTTACTACAGGGACACAGATACGCAGTATTTT
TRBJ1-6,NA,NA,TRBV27,CASTQRWSYNSPLHF,TGTGCCAGCACCCAGAGGTGGTCCTATAATTCACCCCTCCACTTT
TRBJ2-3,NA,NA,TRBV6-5,CASSYSYETTDTQYF,TGTGCCAGCAGTTACTCCTACGAGACAACAGATACGCAGTATTTT
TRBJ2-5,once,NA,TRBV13,CASSRQEETQYF,TGTGCCAGCAGCCGACAGGAAGAGACCCAGTACTTC
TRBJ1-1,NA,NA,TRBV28,CASQPEGQGNTEAFF,TGTGCCAGCCAACCCGAGGGCCAAGGGAACACTGAAGCTTTCTTT
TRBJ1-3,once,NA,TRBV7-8,CASKTGRGRGNTIYF,TGTGCCAGCAAAACGGGTCGAGGGAGAGGAAACACCATATATTTT
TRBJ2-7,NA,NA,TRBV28,CASSTGIPYEQYF,TGTGCCAGCAGTACAGGGATCCCCTACGAGCAGTACTTC
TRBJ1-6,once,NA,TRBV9,CASSLRERSPLHF,TGTGCCAGCAGCCTCCGAGAGAGATCACCCCTCCACTTT
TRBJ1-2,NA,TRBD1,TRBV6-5,CASSYGQGNYGYTF,TGTGCCAGCAGTTACGGACAGGGGAACTATGGCTACACCTTC